Here is one TCR beta chain with its context. Enrollment of patients from Seattle took place during active infection, with longitudinal follow-up. The sample is drawn from a study of blood T cell repertoires in COVID-19. Background on the study: Sites across the United States, Italy and Spain contributed samples from acute and convalescent COVID-19. Sources were T cells, B-cell-depleted T cells, or PBMCs; the material itself was cDNA or gDNA.

In the original processing: Reference gene primer amplification gave estimated nucleated cell counts. Clones were read by immunoSEQ multiplex PCR, and TCRdb kept only the in-frame ones, dropping some. The DNA gave D and trimming, while V, J and clone size come from that table. Among about 180,000 clones listed, roughly 88% were seen once. The CDR3 is made up of 12 amino acids. Germline V gene lookup returns CDR1 WSHSY and CDR2 SAAADI. The ends were cut back, 6 bases at V and 7 bases at J, with 10 bases in the middle. The sample was peripheral blood. The chain employs TRBV10-2 and TRBJ1-5; D uncertain. This clonotype was sampled from a woman aged 40 to 49 with COVID-19, enrolled during active disease. CDR3 amino acids: CASSPVVQPQHF. The CDR3 coding sequence is TGCGCCAGCAGCCCTGTAGTGCAGCCCCAGCATTTT.